These 11 T cell receptor beta chains came from one sample sequenced in a study of T cell responses to AZD1222 COVID-19 vaccine. Method: immunoSEQ multiplex PCR; TCRdb's copy keeps in-frame clones and lacks some. The sample has more than 110,000 clones, 92% seen once. The specimen was peripheral blood, collected on day 0 of AZD1222 vaccination. The receptor source for this set is an adult in good health.

This sequence joins TRBV14 and TRBJ2-5; possibly TRBD1 for D (5 bases). This CDR3 spans 15 amino acids. Looked up from germline, CDR1 is SGHDN and CDR2 is FVKESK. Between the trimmed V and J ends, which lost 1 base and 5 bases, there was a span of 14 bases. CDR3: CASSQVMGLVETQYF. Written as DNA, the CDR3 is TGTGCCAGCAGCCAAGTAATGGGGCTAGTGGAGACCCAGTACTTC.

The V and J genes are TRBV7-3 and TRBJ2-5; 8 nucleotides agree with TRBD2. The germline gives CDR1 SGHTA, CDR2 FQGTGA. V was pared by 1 base and J by 3 bases, with 10 bases of the junction left unmatched. The CDR3 runs 17 residues. The CDR3 sequence: CASSLMRSGRVEETQYF. The DNA of the CDR3 is TGTGCCAGCAGCTTAATGAGGAGCGGGAGAGTTGAAGAGACCCAGTACTTC.

The chain uses TRBV11-2 and TRBJ2-7; D might be TRBD1 (5 bases). The V gene lost 0 bases and the J gene lost 2 bases, with 8 bases spanning the gap. Germline assignment: CDR1 SGHAT and CDR2 FQNNGV. The length of the CDR3 is 14 residues. CDR3 sequence reads: CASSLDRAAYEQYF. Here the CDR3 DNA reads TGTGCCAGCAGCTTAGACAGGGCCGCCTACGAGCAGTACTTC.

This chain links TRBV19 with TRBJ2-1; either TRBD1 or TRBD2 may supply D (6 bases each). Looked up from germline, CDR1 is LNHDA and CDR2 is SQIVND (reference sequence). Trimming left V 7 bases short and J 7 bases short, with 17 bases between. CDR3 length: 14 residues. This CDR3 reads CASTLGGRENEQFF. The CDR3 DNA is TGTGCCAGTACCTTGGGGGGCCGGGAGAATGAGCAGTTCTTC. Full variable domain (missing parts from reference TRBV19 and TRBJ2-1): DGGITQSPKYLFRKEGQNVTLSCEQNLNHDAMYWYRQDPGQGLRLIYYSQIVNDFQKGDIAEGYSVSREKKESFPLTVTSAQKNPTAFYLCASTLGGRENEQFFGPGTRLTVL.

This chain links TRBV7-8 with TRBJ2-7; D is unclear. The V gene lost 5 bases and the J gene lost 7 bases, with 15 bases spanning the gap. Germline V gives CDR1 SGHVS, CDR2 FQNEAQ. This CDR3 contains 13 residues. The CDR3 nucleotides are TGTGCCAGCAGCCCAGACCGGACCGGTGAGCAGTACTTC. This encodes CASSPDRTGEQYF.

The genes are TRBV21-1 and TRBJ2-7; TRBD2, the table's D call, lacks a check against the DNA. TRBV21-1 is deemed a pseudogene. This CDR3 spans 16 amino acids. The CDR3 nucleotides read TGTGCCAGCAGAAAAAGGGGGGGGCCCAACTCCTACGAGCAGTACTTC. It codes for CASRKRGGPNSYEQYF.

The rearrangement joins TRBV28 to TRBJ2-1; D call uncertain. Looked up from germline, CDR1 is MDHEN and CDR2 is SYDVKM. The V end lost 5 bases, the J end lost 10 bases, and 9 bases lay between the germline ends. The CDR3 spans 11 residues. The CDR3 reads CASSPYREQFF. The CDR3 coding sequence is TGTGCCAGCAGTCCTTACCGGGAGCAGTTCTTC.

This clone was seen once. The chain carries TRBV28 and TRBJ2-7; no firm D call. Germline loops: CDR1 MDHEN, CDR2 SYDVKM. V was pared by 6 bases and J by 5 bases, with 11 bases between. The CDR3 is 12 residues long. The CDR3 region has the DNA TGTGCCAGCAGCTGGGTAGCCCACGAGCAGTACTTC. Its protein is CASSWVAHEQYF.

The V call is TRBV9, the J call TRBJ2-1, with D perhaps TRBD1 (6 bases). Germline CDR1 is SGDLS and CDR2 is YYNGEE. Between the trimmed V and J ends, which lost 0 bases and 2 bases, there was a span of 15 bases. The CDR3 has 17 amino acids. CDR3 sequence reads: CASSVGSGRGTYNEQFF. DNA of the CDR3: TGTGCCAGCAGCGTAGGGTCGGGAAGGGGGACCTACAATGAGCAGTTCTTC.

The chain joins TRBV19 to TRBJ2-1; D remains ambiguous. Deletions cut 7 bases from V and 2 bases from J, with 9 bases between. Germline CDR1 and CDR2: LNHDA and SQIVND (reference sequence). The CDR3 has 13 residues. CDR3 sequence reads: CASMNYPYNEQFF. The CDR3 bases are TGTGCCAGTATGAACTACCCCTACAATGAGCAGTTCTTC.

This CDR3 reads CASSPIQVTRSSYNEQFF. The DNA for the CDR3 is TGTGCCAGCAGCCCCATCCAGGTGACTCGGAGCTCCTACAATGAGCAGTTCTTC. The gene calls are TRBV7-8 and TRBJ2-1; no reliable D call. Between the trimmed V and J ends, which lost 5 bases and 0 bases, there was a span of 20 bases. This CDR3 is 18 amino acids long. The germline gives CDR1 SGHVS, CDR2 FQNEAQ.